This T cell receptor (beta chain) was identified in a study of shared clonotypes between healthy human individuals. Study-level findings and limits: Shared clonotypes across all four donors exceeded non-shared ones in generation probability. Shared across a handful of donors were roughly 5% of the naive CD4 clonotypes.

Donors had no recently reported acute infections or vaccinations and were HIV-negative. Libraries were prepared by immunoSEQ multiplex PCR; TCRdb keeps only in-frame clonotypes and omits some of them. The table has a few hundred thousand clones, around 97% seen once. In the case of this clone: Its antigen is not known.

V lost 4 bases and J lost 1, with 17 bases in between. This CDR3 comprises 16 residues. Germline V CDR1 and CDR2: SGHDN, FVKESK. V usage is TRBV14 and J usage is TRBJ2-7; possibly TRBD2 for D (6 bases). This TCR was sampled from a woman in her twenties or thirties in good health. The sequencing sample was made of naive CD4+ T cells sorted from blood. Described subset: CD45RA+ positively selected. CDR3 loop: CASSLQPGLGSYEQYF. The CDR3 region has the DNA TGTGCCAGCAGCCTACAACCGGGACTGGGATCCTACGAGCAGTACTTC.